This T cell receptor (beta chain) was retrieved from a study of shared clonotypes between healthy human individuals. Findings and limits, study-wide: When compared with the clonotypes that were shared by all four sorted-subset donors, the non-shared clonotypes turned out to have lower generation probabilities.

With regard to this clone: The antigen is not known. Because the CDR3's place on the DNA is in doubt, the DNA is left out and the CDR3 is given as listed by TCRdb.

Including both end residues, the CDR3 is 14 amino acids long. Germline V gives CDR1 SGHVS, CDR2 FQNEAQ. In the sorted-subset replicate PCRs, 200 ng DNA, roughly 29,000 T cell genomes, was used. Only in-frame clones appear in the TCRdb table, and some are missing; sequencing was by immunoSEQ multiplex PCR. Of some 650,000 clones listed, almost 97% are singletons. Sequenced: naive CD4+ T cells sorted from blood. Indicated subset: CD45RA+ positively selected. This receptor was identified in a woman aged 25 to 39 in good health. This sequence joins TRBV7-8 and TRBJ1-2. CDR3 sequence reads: CASSSRYGYTFYTF.